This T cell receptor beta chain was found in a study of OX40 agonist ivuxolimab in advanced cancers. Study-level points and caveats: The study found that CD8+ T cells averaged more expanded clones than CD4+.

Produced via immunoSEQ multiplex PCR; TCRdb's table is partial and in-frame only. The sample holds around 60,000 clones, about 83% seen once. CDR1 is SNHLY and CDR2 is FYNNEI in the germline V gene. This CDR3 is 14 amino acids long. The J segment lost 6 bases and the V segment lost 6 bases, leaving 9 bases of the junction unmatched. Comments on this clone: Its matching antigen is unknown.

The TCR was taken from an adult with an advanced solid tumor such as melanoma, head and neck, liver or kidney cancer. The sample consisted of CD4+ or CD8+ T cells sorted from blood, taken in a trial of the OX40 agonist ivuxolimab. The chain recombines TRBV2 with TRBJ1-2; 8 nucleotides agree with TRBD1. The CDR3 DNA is TGTGCCAGCAGCAGGGGGCGGCCCCCAGATGGCTACACCTTC. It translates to CASSRGRPPDGYTF.